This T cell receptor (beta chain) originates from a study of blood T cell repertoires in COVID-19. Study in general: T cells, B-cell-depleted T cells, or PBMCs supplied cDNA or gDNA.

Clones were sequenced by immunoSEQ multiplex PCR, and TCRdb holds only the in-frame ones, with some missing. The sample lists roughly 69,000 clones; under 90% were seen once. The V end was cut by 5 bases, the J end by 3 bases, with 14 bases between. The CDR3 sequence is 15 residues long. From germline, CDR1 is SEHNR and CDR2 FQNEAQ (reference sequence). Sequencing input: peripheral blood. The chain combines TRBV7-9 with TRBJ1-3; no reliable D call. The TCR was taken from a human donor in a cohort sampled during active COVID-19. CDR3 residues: CASSPLPSGGNTIYF. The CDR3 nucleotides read TGTGCCAGCAGCCCCTTACCGTCGGGTGGAAACACCATATATTTT.